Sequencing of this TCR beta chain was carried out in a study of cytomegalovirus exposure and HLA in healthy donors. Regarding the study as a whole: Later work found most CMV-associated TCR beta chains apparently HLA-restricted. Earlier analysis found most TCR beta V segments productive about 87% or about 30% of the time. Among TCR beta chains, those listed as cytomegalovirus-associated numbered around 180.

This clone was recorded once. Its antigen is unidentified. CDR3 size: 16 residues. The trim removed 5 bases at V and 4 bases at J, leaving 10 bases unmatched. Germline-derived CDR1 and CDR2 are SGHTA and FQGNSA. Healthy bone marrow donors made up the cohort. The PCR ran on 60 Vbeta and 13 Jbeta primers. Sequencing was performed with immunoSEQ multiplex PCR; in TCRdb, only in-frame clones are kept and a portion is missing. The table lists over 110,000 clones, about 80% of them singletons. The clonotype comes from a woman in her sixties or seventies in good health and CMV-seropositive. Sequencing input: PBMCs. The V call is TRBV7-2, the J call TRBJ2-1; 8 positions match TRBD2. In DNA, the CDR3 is TGTGCCAGCAGCCCGCCGAAGTTAGCGGGATACAATGAGCAGTTCTTC. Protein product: CASSPPKLAGYNEQFF.